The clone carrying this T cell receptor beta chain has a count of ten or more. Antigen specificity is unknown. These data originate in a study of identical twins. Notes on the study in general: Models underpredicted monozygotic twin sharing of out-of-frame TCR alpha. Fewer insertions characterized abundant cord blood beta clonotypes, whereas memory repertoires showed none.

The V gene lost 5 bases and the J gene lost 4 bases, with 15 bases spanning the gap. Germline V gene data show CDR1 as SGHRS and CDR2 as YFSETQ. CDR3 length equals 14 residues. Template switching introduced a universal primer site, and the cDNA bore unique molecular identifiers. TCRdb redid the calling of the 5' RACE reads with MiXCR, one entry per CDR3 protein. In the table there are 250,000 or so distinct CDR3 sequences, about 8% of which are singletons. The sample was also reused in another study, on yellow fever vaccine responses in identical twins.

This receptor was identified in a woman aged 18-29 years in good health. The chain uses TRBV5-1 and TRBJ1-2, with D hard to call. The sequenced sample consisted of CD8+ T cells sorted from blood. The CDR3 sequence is CASSGGDSPYGYTF. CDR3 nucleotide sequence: TGCGCCAGCAGTGGTGGCGATTCCCCCTATGGCTACACCTTC.